These 23 T cell receptor beta chains were sequenced from one sample in a study of T cell responses to AZD1222 COVID-19 vaccine. The protocol was immunoSEQ multiplex PCR, while the TCRdb copy is restricted to in-frame clones and leaves out a portion. Of thousands of clones in the sample, more than 75% are singletons; the top ten hold 15%. This specimen was peripheral blood, taken 28 days after the second AZD1222 dose. All receptors come from an adult who received the AZD1222 COVID-19 vaccine.

This clone has a handful of counts. The chain employs TRBV7-3 and TRBJ2-6; D remains ambiguous. Germline values: CDR1 SGHTA, CDR2 FQGTGA. Trimming cost V 8 bases and J 0 bases, with 8 bases left between them. This CDR3 has 14 amino acids. CDR3 in DNA: TGTGCCAGCGGCCGTAACTCTGGGGCCAACGTCCTGACTTTC. Protein product: CASGRNSGANVLTF.

This clone was detected a few times. The chain combines TRBV18 with TRBJ1-3; 9 bases match TRBD1. The CDR3 extends over 14 amino acids. Trimming cost V 3 bases and J 8 bases; bases outside gene matches: 5. Germline values: CDR1 KGHSH, CDR2 LQKENI. This CDR3 reads CASSPDRGVHTIYF. The CDR3, as DNA: TGTGCCAGCTCACCGGACAGGGGAGTACACACCATATATTTT.

The chain carries TRBV12-3 or TRBV12-4 and TRBJ2-7; tentative D call: TRBD1 (5 bases). CDR3 length: 12 residues. Here the CDR3 DNA reads TGTGCCAGCAGTTTTGGTGGGGCATCAGTTCACGTC. This encodes CASSFGGASVHV.

This chain connects TRBV4-1 to TRBJ2-1, with D maybe TRBD2 (6 bases). CDR3 length: 13 amino acids. Trimming left V 8 bases short and J 5 bases short, with 13 bases between. Germline values: CDR1 MGHRA, CDR2 YSYEKL. CDR3 residues: CASVGLGDNEQFF. The CDR3 DNA reads as TGCGCCAGCGTGGGACTTGGGGACAATGAGCAGTTCTTC.

The chain uses TRBV2 and TRBJ2-1; a possible D gene is TRBD1 (5 bases). This CDR3 comprises 15 residues. Trimming took off 6 bases at V and 2 bases at J, with 14 bases between the two ends. The germline V gene has CDR1 SNHLY and CDR2 FYNNEI. The CDR3: CASRRTTITYNEQFF. The CDR3 DNA is TGTGCCAGCAGGAGGACAACTATTACCTACAATGAGCAGTTCTTC.

This chain links TRBV30 with TRBJ2-3; TRBD2 matches at 9 bases. The CDR3 has 16 amino acids. Germline lookup yields CDR1 GTSNPN and CDR2 SVGIG (reference sequence). The ends lost 1 base at V and 4 bases at J; junction bases unmatched: 9. The CDR3 reads CAWSDPIGLAPDTQYF. CDR3 nucleotide sequence: TGTGCCTGGAGTGACCCCATTGGACTAGCGCCAGATACGCAGTATTTT. The entire variable domain, with the rest obtained from reference TRBV30 and TRBJ2-3, is as follows: SQTIHQWPATLVQPVGSPLSLECTVEGTSNPNLYWYRQAAGRGLQLLFYSVGIGQISSEVPQNLSASRPQDRQFILSSKKLLLSDSGFYLCAWSDPIGLAPDTQYFGPGTRLTVL.

A single count supports this clone. This chain connects TRBV2 to TRBJ2-7, with D possibly being TRBD1 or TRBD2 (5 bases each). The CDR3 spans 17 residues. The V and J ends lost 2 bases and 7 bases respectively, with 24 bases between them. In germline, CDR1 is SNHLY, CDR2 FYNNEI. The DNA for the CDR3 is TGTGCCAGCAGTGAACGGACATCTGGGGCTTCGCCGGGGGAGCAGTACTTC. Translated: CASSERTSGASPGEQYF.

The chain carries TRBV28 and TRBJ2-1; 11 bases fit TRBD2. The V segment lost 6 bases and the J segment 4 bases; nucleotides outside the gene matches: 11. From germline, CDR1 is MDHEN and CDR2 SYDVKM. The CDR3 has 17 amino acids. The CDR3 sequence: CASRFTTGTSGYNEQFF. In DNA, the CDR3 is TGTGCCAGCAGGTTTACGACCGGGACTAGCGGTTACAATGAGCAGTTCTTC.

This clone was found once. The chain combines TRBV5-4 with TRBJ1-1; no reliable D call. V gave up 2 bases and J gave up 4 bases, with 6 bases separating them. This CDR3 has 12 residues. From germline, CDR1 is SGHNT and CDR2 YYREEE (reference sequence). CDR3 DNA: TGTGCCAGCAGCTTCCCTGGCACTGAAGCTTTCTTT. It yields the protein CASSFPGTEAFF.

This chain's CDR3 is CASGDASGSYEQYF. The CDR3 DNA sequence: TGTGCCAGCGGTGATGCTAGCGGGAGCTACGAGCAGTACTTC. This chain joins TRBV9 and TRBJ2-7; 10 bases agree with TRBD2. Germline CDR1 is SGDLS and CDR2 is YYNGEE. The CDR3 length is 14 residues. The junction had 7 bases not matched to a gene; V was cut back by 7 bases and J by 3 bases.

DNA of the CDR3: TGTGCCAGCAGCCAAGAGAGTCTGAAAGCTTTCTTT. This codes for CASSQESLKAFF. V and J are TRBV14 and TRBJ1-1; the D is unclear. Per germline, CDR1 SGHDN and CDR2 FVKESK. Deletions cut 0 bases from V and 9 bases from J, with 8 bases between. This CDR3 is built from 12 residues.

V is TRBV11-2 and J is TRBJ1-1; 7 bases match TRBD1. Trimming cost V 1 base and J 1 base; bases outside gene matches: 6. From germline, CDR1 is SGHAT and CDR2 FQNNGV. The CDR3 runs to 16 residues. The CDR3 protein is CASSLVMGQPNTEAFF. The CDR3 DNA reads TGTGCCAGCAGCTTAGTAATGGGACAGCCGAACACTGAAGCTTTCTTT. Full variable domain (remainder filled in from reference TRBV11-2 and TRBJ1-1): EAGVAQSPRYKIIEKRQSVAFWCNPISGHATLYWYQQILGQGPKLLIQFQNNGVVDDSQLPKDRFSAERLKGVDSTLKIQPAKLEDSAVYLCASSLVMGQPNTEAFFGQGTRLTVV.

The chain uses TRBV6-6 and TRBJ1-2; D gene unclear. V gave up 8 bases and J gave up 5 bases, with 15 bases separating them. This CDR3 contains 13 residues. CDR1 and CDR2 (germline): MNHNY, SVGAGI (reference sequence). In nucleotides, the CDR3 is TGTGCCAGCGGCGCGCACCTTTCTTATGGCTACACCTTC. Translating it yields CASGAHLSYGYTF.

The genes are TRBV24-1 and TRBJ1-2; no definite D call. Between the trimmed V and J ends, which lost 5 bases and 1 base, there was a span of 7 bases. CDR1 is KGHDR and CDR2 is SFDVKD in the germline V gene. This CDR3 is built from 13 residues. The CDR3 reads CATSAGNNYGYTF. CDR3 nucleotides: TGTGCCACCAGTGCGGGGAATAACTATGGCTACACCTTC.

DNA for the CDR3: TGCGCCAGCAGCCACCCGGGACAGGCTACCTACGAGCAGTACTTC. Translating gives CASSHPGQATYEQYF. V is TRBV4-3 and J is TRBJ2-7; TRBD1 matches 8 bases. The CDR3 totals 15 residues. Germline V gives CDR1 LGHNA, CDR2 YSLEER. J was trimmed by 2 bases and V by 3 bases; bases with no gene match: 6.

V is TRBV7-2 and J is TRBJ2-2; the match to TRBD1 covers 10 bases. The CDR3 extends over 17 amino acids. Germline trimming cut 6 bases from V and 4 bases from J; bases unmatched to any gene: 11. CDR1 and CDR2 from the germline V gene are SGHTA and FQGNSA. This chain's CDR3 is CASSLTGGEGSTGELFF. Written as DNA, the CDR3 is TGTGCCAGCAGTTTGACAGGGGGCGAGGGGAGCACCGGGGAGCTGTTTTTT.

The table lists this clone with a count of one. V gene TRBV2 combines with J gene TRBJ2-7; TRBD1 is a possible D gene (6 bases). Trimming removed 9 bases at V and 2 bases at J, with 14 bases between. The germline V gene encodes CDR1 SNHLY and CDR2 FYNNEI. The CDR3 extends over 13 amino acids. The CDR3 here is CARRRTDTYEQYF. CDR3 coding DNA: TGTGCCAGAAGACGGACAGATACCTACGAGCAGTACTTC.

This clone came up a few times. The chain combines TRBV7-2 with TRBJ1-6; D is uncertain. The CDR3 totals 14 residues. V lost 2 bases and J 10 bases, leaving 12 bases between the germline ends. Germline V gene sequence: CDR1 SGHTA, CDR2 FQGNSA. The DNA of the CDR3 is TGTGCCAGCAGCTTAACAGAGCGAGGATCACCCCTCCACTTT. Protein sequence: CASSLTERGSPLHF.

In this sample, this clone turned up once. This sequence joins TRBV7-9 and TRBJ1-6; D is unclear. The CDR3 sequence is 15 residues long. Trimming took off 0 bases at V and 7 bases at J, with 10 bases between the two ends. Germline V CDR1 and CDR2: SEHNR, FQNEAQ (reference sequence). CDR3 in DNA: TGTGCCAGCAGCTTAGCTAGCGGGGTAAATTCACCCCTCCACTTT. Translated, it gives CASSLASGVNSPLHF. Together with reference TRBV7-9 and TRBJ1-6, the CDR3 gives the full variable domain: DTGVSQNPRHKITKRGQNVTFRCDPISEHNRLYWYRQTLGQGPEFLTYFQNEAQLEKSRLLSDRFSAERPKGSFSTLEIQRTEQGDSAMYLCASSLASGVNSPLHFGNGTRLTVT.

This chain uses TRBV6-5 with TRBJ1-5, with TRBD1 matching 7 bases. The CDR3 sequence is 15 residues long. J was trimmed by 5 bases and V by 0 bases; bases with no gene match: 4. The germline V gene encodes CDR1 MNHEY and CDR2 SVGAGI. The chain's CDR3 is CASSYSTGQDQPQHF. The CDR3 DNA reads as TGTGCCAGCAGTTACTCGACAGGGCAGGATCAGCCCCAGCATTTT.

The chain couples TRBV18 to TRBJ1-1, with TRBD1 identical over 8 bases. CDR1 is KGHSH, CDR2 LQKENI, per germline. Germline trimming cut 3 bases from V and 7 bases from J; bases unmatched to any gene: 10. CDR3 length: 15 amino acids. In DNA, the CDR3 is TGTGCCAGCTCACCTAACCGGGACAGGACCCTTGAAGCTTTCTTT. Protein product: CASSPNRDRTLEAFF.

This clone came up once. CDR3 in DNA: TGTGCCAGTAGGAGACAGGACACCGGGGAGCTGTTTTTT. Its protein is CASRRQDTGELFF. The rearrangement uses TRBV19 and TRBJ2-2; D is perhaps TRBD1 (6 bases). Germline assignment: CDR1 LNHDA and CDR2 SQIVND (reference sequence). There are 13 residues in the CDR3. V shed 6 bases and J shed 3 bases, with 8 bases lying between them.

Remarks on this clone: A junction boundary mismatches the germline segment, possibly from a read error. This rearrangement joins TRBV6-1 to TRBJ1-6; a possible D gene is TRBD1 (6 bases). Germline values: CDR1 MNHNS, CDR2 SASEGT. The CDR3 contains 14 residues. As DNA, the CDR3 is TGTGCCAGCAGGGAAGGACAGTATAATTCACCCCTCCACTTT. This codes for CASREGQYNSPLHF.